The clone carrying this TCR beta chain has more than one count but fewer than ten. The data belong to a study of identical twins. TCRdb reprocessed the 5' RACE reads via MiXCR and lists one record per CDR3 protein. This table has 280,000 or so distinct CDR3 sequences, around 8.8% appearing once. Germline V CDR1 and CDR2: SEHNR, FQNEAQ (reference sequence). This CDR3 has 17 amino acids. With V trimmed by 5 bases and J by 2 bases, 8 bases remained unmatched. The sample was also linked to a second study, of yellow fever vaccine responses in identical twins.

The source is a woman in her late teens or twenties in good health. Sample: memory (CD45RO+) T cells sorted from blood. The chain joins TRBV7-9 to TRBJ2-7; 14 bases fit TRBD2. The CDR3 loop is CASSVGLAGGETYEQYF. In nucleotides, the CDR3 is TGTGCCAGCAGCGTCGGACTAGCGGGAGGTGAGACCTACGAGCAGTACTTC.